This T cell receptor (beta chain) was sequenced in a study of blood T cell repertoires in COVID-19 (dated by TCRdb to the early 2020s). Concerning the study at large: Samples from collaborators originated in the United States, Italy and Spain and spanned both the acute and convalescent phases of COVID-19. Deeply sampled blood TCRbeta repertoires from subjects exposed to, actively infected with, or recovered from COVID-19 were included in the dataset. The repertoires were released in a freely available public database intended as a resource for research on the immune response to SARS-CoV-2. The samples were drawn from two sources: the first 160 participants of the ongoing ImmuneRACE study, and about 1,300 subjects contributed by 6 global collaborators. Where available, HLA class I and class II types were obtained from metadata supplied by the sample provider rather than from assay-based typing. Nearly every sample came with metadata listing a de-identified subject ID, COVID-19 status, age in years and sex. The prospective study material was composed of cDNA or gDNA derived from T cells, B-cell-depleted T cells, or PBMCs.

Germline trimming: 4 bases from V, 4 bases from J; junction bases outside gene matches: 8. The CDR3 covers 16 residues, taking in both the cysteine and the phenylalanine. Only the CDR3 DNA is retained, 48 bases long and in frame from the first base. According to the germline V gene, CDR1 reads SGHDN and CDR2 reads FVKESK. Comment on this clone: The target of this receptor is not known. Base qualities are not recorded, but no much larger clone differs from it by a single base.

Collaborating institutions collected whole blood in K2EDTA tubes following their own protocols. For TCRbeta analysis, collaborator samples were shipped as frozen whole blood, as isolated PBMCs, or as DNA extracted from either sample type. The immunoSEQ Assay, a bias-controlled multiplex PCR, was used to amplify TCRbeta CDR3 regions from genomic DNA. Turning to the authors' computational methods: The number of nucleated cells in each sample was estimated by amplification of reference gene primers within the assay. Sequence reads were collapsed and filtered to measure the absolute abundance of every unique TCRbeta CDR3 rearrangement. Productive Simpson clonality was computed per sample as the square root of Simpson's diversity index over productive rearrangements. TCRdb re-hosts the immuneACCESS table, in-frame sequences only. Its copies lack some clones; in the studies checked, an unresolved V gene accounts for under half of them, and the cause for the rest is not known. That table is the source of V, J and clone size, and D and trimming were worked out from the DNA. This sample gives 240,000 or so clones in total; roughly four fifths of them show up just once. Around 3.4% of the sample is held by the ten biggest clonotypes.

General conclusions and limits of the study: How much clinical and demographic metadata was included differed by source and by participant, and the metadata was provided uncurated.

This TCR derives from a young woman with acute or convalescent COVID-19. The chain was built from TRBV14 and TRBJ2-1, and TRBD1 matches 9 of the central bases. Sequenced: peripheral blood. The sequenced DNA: TGTGCCAGCAGCCGAGGGACAGGGCAGGTTTACAATGAGCAGTTCTTC. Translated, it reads CASSRGTGQVYNEQFF.